The subject of this entry is one T cell receptor beta chain. Its cognate antigen is unknown. This sample stems from a study of CD8+ T cells in alopecia areata. Looking at the study overall: A regimen of oral tofacitinib, 5 to 10 mg twice daily, was given to treated patients. Dosing with tofacitinib proceeded for 6 to 18 months, followed by 6 months off drug.

Treatment: oral pan-JAK inhibitor, 5-10 mg twice daily. Both peripheral blood and punch biopsies of lesional scalp skin were obtained from patients who had alopecia areata. As the sequencing template, cDNA was produced by extracting RNA and reverse transcribing it. Produced via immunoSEQ multiplex PCR; TCRdb's table is partial and in-frame only. Altogether more than 200,000 clones are present, 66% being singletons, with the ten largest covering 1.2%. Notes on the study in general: In lesional scalp, particularly from alopecia totalis/universalis, clonality was higher than in normal scalp.

This TCR was sampled from a human donor with alopecia areata. The sample was CD4+ T cells sorted from blood, taken at approximately week 42, from a patient treated with tofacitinib.

The chain's CDR3 is CASSRRGQGLTEAFF. As DNA, the CDR3 is TGTGCCAGCAGTAGAAGAGGACAGGGGCTGACTGAAGCTTTCTTT. This chain joins TRBV7-2 and TRBJ1-1, with TRBD1 matching 9 bases. The CDR3 runs to 15 residues. The germline V gene has CDR1 SGHTA and CDR2 FQGNSA. With 6 bases clipped from V and 5 bases from J, the junction kept 10 bases outside the gene matches.